This T cell receptor (beta chain) was captured in a study of technical replicates of blood from a handful of donors. Some clones are missing from TCRdb's copy, which holds only in-frame ones; the method was immunoSEQ multiplex PCR. Among approximately 87,000 clones listed, 94% were seen once. The CDR3 runs to 13 residues. From germline, CDR1 is SGHDN and CDR2 FVKESK. Trimming at V came to 4 bases and at J to 4 bases, leaving 1 base not matched to a gene. This receptor was obtained from a human donor in good health. The source material was T cells isolated from PBMCs. The chain couples TRBV14 to TRBJ2-7; 10 bases match TRBD2. The CDR3 loop is CASSPTSGYEQYF. The DNA of the CDR3 is TGTGCCAGCAGCCCGACTAGCGGGTACGAGCAGTACTTC.